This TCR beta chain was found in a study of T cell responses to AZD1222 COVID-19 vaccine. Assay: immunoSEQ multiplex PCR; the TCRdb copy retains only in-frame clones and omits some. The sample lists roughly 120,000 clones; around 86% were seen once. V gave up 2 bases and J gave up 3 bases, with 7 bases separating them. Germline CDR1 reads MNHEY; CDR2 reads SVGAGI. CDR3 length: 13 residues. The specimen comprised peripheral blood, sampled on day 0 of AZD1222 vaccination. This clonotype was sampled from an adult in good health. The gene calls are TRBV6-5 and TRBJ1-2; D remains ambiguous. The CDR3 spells CASSYDPYYGYTF. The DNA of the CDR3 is TGTGCCAGCAGTTACGATCCTTACTATGGCTACACCTTC.